These 18 T cell receptor beta chains were sequenced from one sample in a study of blood T cell repertoires in COVID-19. Generated by immunoSEQ multiplex PCR, the TCRdb table keeps only in-frame clones and is missing some. This table holds approximately 56,000 clones, 89% found once. Sequenced: peripheral blood. The receptors were sampled from a woman in her sixties or seventies with COVID-19, enrolled during active disease.

V is TRBV5-8 and J is TRBJ2-3; 9 positions match TRBD2. CDR3 length: 14 residues. V gave up 2 bases and J gave up 6 bases; unmatched junction bases: 4. The germline gives CDR1 SGHTS, CDR2 YDEGEE. CDR3 sequence (DNA): TGTGCCAGCAGCTTAGCGGGAGGCCACGATACGCAGTATTTT. Translated, it gives CASSLAGGHDTQYF.

This chain connects TRBV4-1 to TRBJ1-2; D remains ambiguous. The germline V and J ends were trimmed by 0 bases and 4 bases, with 15 bases remaining between them. The CDR3 runs to 16 residues. The germline CDR1 and CDR2 sequences are MGHRA and YSYEKL. CDR3 DNA sequence: TGCGCCAGCAGCCAAGAACGGGTCACCTCCCTCTATGGCTACACCTTC. Translated, it gives CASSQERVTSLYGYTF.

The chain links TRBV7-9 to TRBJ1-1; D unclear. The CDR3 totals 14 residues. V was trimmed by 8 bases and J by 4 bases, leaving 17 bases between them. The V gene's germline CDR1 is SEHNR and CDR2 FQNEAQ (reference sequence). CDR3 sequence reads: CASDAVEQVTEAFF. The CDR3 region has the DNA TGTGCCAGCGACGCCGTGGAGCAAGTCACTGAAGCTTTCTTT.

This sequence joins TRBV7-9 and TRBJ1-2; tentative D call: TRBD1 (5 bases). In germline, CDR1 is SEHNR, CDR2 FQNEAQ (reference sequence). The CDR3 spans 16 residues. V shed 5 bases and J shed 5 bases, with 21 bases lying between them. The chain's CDR3 is CASSRPGGSIFYGYTF. The CDR3, as DNA: TGTGCCAGCAGCCGACCGGGGGGGTCGATCTTTTATGGCTACACCTTC. The complete variable domain, with remaining parts taken from reference TRBV7-9 and TRBJ1-2, reads DTGVSQNPRHKITKRGQNVTFRCDPISEHNRLYWYRQTLGQGPEFLTYFQNEAQLEKSRLLSDRFSAERPKGSFSTLEIQRTEQGDSAMYLCASSRPGGSIFYGYTFGSGTRLTVV.

This sequence joins TRBV4-3 and TRBJ2-1; D gene ambiguous. CDR3 length equals 15 residues. Trimming removed 0 bases at V and 0 bases at J, with 6 bases between. CDR1 and CDR2 (germline): LGHNA, YSLEER. CDR3 DNA sequence: TGCGCCAGCAGCCAAGACCCCCTCTCCTACAATGAGCAGTTCTTC. Its protein is CASSQDPLSYNEQFF.

The V call is TRBV12-5, the J call TRBJ2-1; 9 bases are a match to TRBD1. V dropped 1 base and J dropped 3; count of bases not matched to a gene: 4. The CDR3 is made up of 16 amino acids. Germline CDR1 and CDR2: LGHNT and FRNRAP. DNA for the CDR3: TGTGCTAGTGGTTTGGCAGACAGGGGGATCTACAATGAGCAGTTCTTC. Protein sequence: CASGLADRGIYNEQFF.

The table lists this clone with a few counts. The chain carries TRBV7-9 and TRBJ1-4; TRBD1 agrees at 7 bases. V trimming: 3 bases; J trimming: 6 bases; junction bases outside the gene matches: 1. The CDR3 has 13 amino acids. Germline V gene sequence: CDR1 SEHNR, CDR2 FQNEAQ (reference sequence). CDR3 amino acids: CASSFGQDEKLFF. The CDR3 DNA sequence: TGTGCCAGCAGCTTCGGACAGGATGAAAAACTGTTTTTT.

The chain carries TRBV28 and TRBJ2-7; 14 positions match TRBD2. Germline V gene sequence: CDR1 MDHEN, CDR2 SYDVKM. V lost 6 bases to trimming and J lost 3 bases; unmatched junction nucleotides: 7. CDR3 size: 16 residues. CDR3: CASRPAGTSGSYEQYF. The CDR3 region has the DNA TGTGCCAGCAGGCCAGCTGGGACTAGCGGGAGCTACGAGCAGTACTTC.

The rearrangement uses TRBV6-5 and TRBJ1-1, with D perhaps TRBD1 (5 bases). Trimming shortened V by 5 bases and J by 4 bases, and 14 bases separated the two germline ends. Germline loops: CDR1 MNHEY, CDR2 SVGAGI. This CDR3 spans 14 amino acids. The CDR3 sequence is CASSLTDEITEAFF. The CDR3 coding sequence is TGTGCCAGCAGTCTGACAGACGAAATCACTGAAGCTTTCTTT.

This clone showed up just a few times. The chain employs TRBV6-5 and TRBJ1-2; 8 bases align to TRBD1. Germline CDR1 MNHEY, CDR2 SVGAGI. The CDR3 is made up of 14 amino acids. With 5 bases clipped from V and 10 bases from J, the junction kept 12 bases outside the gene matches. In nucleotides, the CDR3 is TGTGCCAGCAGTAGCGGACAGGGAGATATGGACTACACCTTC. Translation: CASSSGQGDMDYTF.

The chain couples TRBV3-1 (or the pseudogene TRBV3-2) to TRBJ2-1; D remains ambiguous. Trimming removed 4 bases at V and 7 bases at J, with 11 bases between. This CDR3 has 13 residues. Germline loops: CDR1 LGHDT, CDR2 YNNKEL (reference sequence). CDR3 protein: CASSLEDFNEQFF. For the CDR3, the DNA is TGTGCCAGCAGCCTCGAGGATTTTAATGAGCAGTTCTTC.

V and J are TRBV27 and TRBJ2-7; 10 nucleotides line up with TRBD2. This CDR3 region has 15 residues. The ends lost 0 bases at V and 6 bases at J; junction bases unmatched: 5. Germline V gives CDR1 MNHEY, CDR2 SMNVEV (reference sequence). The CDR3 sequence: CASSLSASGSLEQYF. The CDR3 DNA reads as TGTGCCAGCAGTTTATCAGCTAGCGGGAGCCTCGAGCAGTACTTC.

This clone was seen many times. The chain uses TRBV11-3 and TRBJ2-1; tentative D call: TRBD2 (5 bases). The germline gives CDR1 SGHNT, CDR2 YENEEA. This CDR3 comprises 15 residues. V dropped 5 bases and J dropped 6 bases, with 17 bases sitting between them. DNA of the CDR3: TGTGCCAGCAGCCCCCGGATTGCGGGCCGCAATGAGCAGTTCTTC. The encoded protein is CASSPRIAGRNEQFF.

The chain employs TRBV5-5 and TRBJ1-6; D uncertain. V gave up 0 bases and J gave up 7 bases, with 8 bases separating them. This CDR3 has 14 amino acids. Looked up from germline, CDR1 is SGHKS and CDR2 is YYEKEE (reference sequence). The CDR3 region is CASSLGQANSPLHF. CDR3 DNA sequence: TGTGCCAGCAGCTTGGGTCAGGCAAATTCACCCCTCCACTTT.

The chain employs TRBV5-4 and TRBJ1-2, with a weak D call TRBD1 (6 bases). CDR1 and CDR2 from the germline V gene are SGHNT and YYREEE (reference sequence). The CDR3 consists of 14 residues. Trimming left V 1 base short and J 8 bases short, with 15 bases between. The CDR3 nucleotides are TGTGCCAGCAGCTTGCCCCCAGGGGTAGGAGGCTACACCTTC. This encodes CASSLPPGVGGYTF.

J is TRBJ2-1 and V is TRBV10-2; perhaps TRBD2 as D (6 bases). Germline loops: CDR1 WSHSY, CDR2 SAAADI. V lost 3 bases and J lost 3, with 12 bases in between. The CDR3 covers 15 residues. The CDR3 loop reads CASSDRDSLYNEQFF. The DNA for the CDR3 is TGCGCCAGCAGTGACCGGGACTCCCTCTACAATGAGCAGTTCTTC.

The chain combines TRBV3-1 (or the pseudogene TRBV3-2) with TRBJ2-3, with 7 bases that match TRBD1. The CDR3 consists of 14 residues. Germline V CDR1 and CDR2: LGHDT, YNNKEL (reference sequence). After removal of 5 bases from V and 6 bases from J, the junction contained 8 bases not matched to a gene. The CDR3 is CASSVTGLVDTQYF. The CDR3 coding sequence is TGTGCCAGCAGCGTGACAGGGCTGGTGGATACGCAGTATTTT.

The CDR3: CASSPWEKAYEQYF. In nucleotides, the CDR3 is TGTGCCAGCTCACCCTGGGAGAAAGCCTACGAGCAGTACTTC. The chain couples TRBV18 to TRBJ2-7; the D gene is possibly TRBD2 (5 bases). Germline-derived CDR1 and CDR2 are KGHSH and LQKENI. Between the trimmed V and J ends, which lost 3 bases and 2 bases, there was a span of 11 bases. This CDR3 region has 14 residues. Drawing the rest from reference TRBV18 and TRBJ2-7, the complete variable domain is NAGVMQNPRHLVRRRGQEARLRCSPMKGHSHVYWYRQLPEEGLKFMVYLQKENIIDESGMPKERFSAEFPKEGPSILRIQQVVRGDSAAYFCASSPWEKAYEQYFGPGTRLTVT.